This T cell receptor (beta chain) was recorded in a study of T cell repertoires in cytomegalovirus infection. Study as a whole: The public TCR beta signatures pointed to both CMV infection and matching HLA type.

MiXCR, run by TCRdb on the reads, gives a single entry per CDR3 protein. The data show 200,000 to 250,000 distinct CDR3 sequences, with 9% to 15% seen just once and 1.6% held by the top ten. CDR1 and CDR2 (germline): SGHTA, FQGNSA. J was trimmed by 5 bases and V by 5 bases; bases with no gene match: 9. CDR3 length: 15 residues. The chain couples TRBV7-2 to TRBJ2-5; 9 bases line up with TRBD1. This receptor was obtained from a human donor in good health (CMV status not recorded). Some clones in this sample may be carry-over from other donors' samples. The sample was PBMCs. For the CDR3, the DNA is TGTGCCAGCAGCACGGGGACAGGGTATGGGGAGACCCAGTACTTC. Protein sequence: CASSTGTGYGETQYF.